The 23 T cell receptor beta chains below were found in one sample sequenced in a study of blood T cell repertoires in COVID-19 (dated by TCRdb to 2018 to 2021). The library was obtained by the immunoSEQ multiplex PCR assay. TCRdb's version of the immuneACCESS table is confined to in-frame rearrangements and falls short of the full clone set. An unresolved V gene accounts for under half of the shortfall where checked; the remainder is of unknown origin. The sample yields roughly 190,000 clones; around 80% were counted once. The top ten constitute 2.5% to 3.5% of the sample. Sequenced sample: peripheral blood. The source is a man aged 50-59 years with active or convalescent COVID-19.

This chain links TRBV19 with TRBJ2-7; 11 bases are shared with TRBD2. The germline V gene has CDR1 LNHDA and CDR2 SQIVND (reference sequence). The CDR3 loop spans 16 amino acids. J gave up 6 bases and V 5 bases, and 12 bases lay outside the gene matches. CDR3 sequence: CASSQHSGRAFSEQYF. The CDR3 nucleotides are TGTGCCAGTAGTCAACATAGCGGGAGGGCCTTCAGCGAGCAGTACTTC.

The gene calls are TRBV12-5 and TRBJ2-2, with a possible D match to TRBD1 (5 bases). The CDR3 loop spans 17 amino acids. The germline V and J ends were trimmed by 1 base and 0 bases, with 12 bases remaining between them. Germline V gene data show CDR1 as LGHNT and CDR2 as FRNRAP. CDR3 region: CASGLGTSAANTGELFF. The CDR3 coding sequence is TGTGCTAGTGGTTTGGGGACATCCGCCGCGAACACCGGGGAGCTGTTTTTT.

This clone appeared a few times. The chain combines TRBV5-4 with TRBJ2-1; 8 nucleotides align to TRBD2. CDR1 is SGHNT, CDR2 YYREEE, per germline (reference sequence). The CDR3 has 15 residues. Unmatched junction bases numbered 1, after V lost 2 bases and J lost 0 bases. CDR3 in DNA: TGTGCCAGCAGCTTACTAGCGGTCTCCTACAATGAGCAGTTCTTC. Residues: CASSLLAVSYNEQFF.

CDR3 amino acids: CSVFTTSGTSGPSYEQYF. DNA for the CDR3: TGCAGCGTCTTCACCACCTCGGGGACTAGCGGGCCCTCCTACGAGCAGTACTTC. V usage is TRBV29-1 and J usage is TRBJ2-7; 12 nucleotides agree with TRBD2. This CDR3 comprises 18 residues. V shed 6 bases, J shed 0 bases, and the junction held 15 bases outside the gene matches. CDR1 and CDR2 from the germline V gene are SQVTM and ANQGSEA.

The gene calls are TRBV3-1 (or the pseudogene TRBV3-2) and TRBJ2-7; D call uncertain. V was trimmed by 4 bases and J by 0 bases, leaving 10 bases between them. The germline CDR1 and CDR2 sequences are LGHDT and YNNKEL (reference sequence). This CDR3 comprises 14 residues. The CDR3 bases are TGTGCCAGCAGCCCCCGGTGGAGCTCCTACGAGCAGTACTTC. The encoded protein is CASSPRWSSYEQYF.

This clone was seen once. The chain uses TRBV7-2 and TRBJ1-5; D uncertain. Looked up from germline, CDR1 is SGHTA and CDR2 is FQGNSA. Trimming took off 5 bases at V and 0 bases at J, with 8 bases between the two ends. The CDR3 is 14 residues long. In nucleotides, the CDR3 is TGTGCCAGCAGCCCCCATTCTAGCAATCAGCCCCAGCATTTT. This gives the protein CASSPHSSNQPQHF.

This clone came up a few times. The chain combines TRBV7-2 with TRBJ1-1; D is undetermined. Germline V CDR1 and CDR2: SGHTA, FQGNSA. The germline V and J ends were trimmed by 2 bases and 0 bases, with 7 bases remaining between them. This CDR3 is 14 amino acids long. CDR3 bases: TGTGCCAGCAGCTTACTTCTTATGAACACTGAAGCTTTCTTT. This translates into CASSLLLMNTEAFF.

CDR3 protein: CATSDLGAGGCLYGYTF. CDR3 in DNA: TGTGCCACCAGTGATTTGGGGGCAGGGGGCTGCCTCTATGGCTACACCTTC. V gene TRBV24-1 combines with J gene TRBJ1-2; 8 bases agree with TRBD1. V shed 0 bases and J 4 bases; nucleotides not matched to a gene: 9. The CDR3 is made up of 17 amino acids. The germline gives CDR1 KGHDR, CDR2 SFDVKD.

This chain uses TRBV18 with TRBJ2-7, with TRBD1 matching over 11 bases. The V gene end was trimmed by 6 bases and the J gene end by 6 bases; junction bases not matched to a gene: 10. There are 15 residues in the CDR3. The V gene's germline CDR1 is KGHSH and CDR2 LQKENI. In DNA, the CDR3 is TGTGCCAGCTCCCAAGGACAGGGGGCAACCCCCGAGCAGTACTTC. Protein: CASSQGQGATPEQYF.

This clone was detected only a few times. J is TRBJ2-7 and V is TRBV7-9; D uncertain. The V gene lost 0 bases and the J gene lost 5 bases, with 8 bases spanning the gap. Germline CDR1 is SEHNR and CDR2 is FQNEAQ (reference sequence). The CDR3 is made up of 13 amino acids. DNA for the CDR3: TGTGCCAGCAGCTTAGCGCAGAGGAACGAGCAGTACTTC. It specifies CASSLAQRNEQYF.

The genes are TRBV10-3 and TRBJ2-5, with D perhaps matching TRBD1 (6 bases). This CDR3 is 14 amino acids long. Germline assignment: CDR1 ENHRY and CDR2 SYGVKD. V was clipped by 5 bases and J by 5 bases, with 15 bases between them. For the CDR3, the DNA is TGTGCCATCAGTATGGACAGCCAGAAGGAGACCCAGTACTTC. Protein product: CAISMDSQKETQYF.

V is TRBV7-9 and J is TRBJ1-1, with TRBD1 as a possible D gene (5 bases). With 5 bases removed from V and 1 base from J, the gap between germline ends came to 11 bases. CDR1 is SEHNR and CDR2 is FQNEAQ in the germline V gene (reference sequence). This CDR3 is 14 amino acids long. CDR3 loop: CASSVSRENTEAFF. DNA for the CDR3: TGTGCCAGCAGCGTTTCCAGGGAGAACACTGAAGCTTTCTTT.

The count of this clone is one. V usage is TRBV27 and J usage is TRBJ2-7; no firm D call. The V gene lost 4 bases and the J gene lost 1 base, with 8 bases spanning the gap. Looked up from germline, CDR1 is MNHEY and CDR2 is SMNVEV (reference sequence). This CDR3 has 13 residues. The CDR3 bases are TGTGCCAGCAGTTCCACTTCTTCCTACGAGCAGTACTTC. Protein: CASSSTSSYEQYF.

The CDR3 bases are TGTGCCAGTAGCGAGTATAGACAGGGGATAAGCTCCCTCCACTTT. Protein sequence: CASSEYRQGISSLHF. The chain combines TRBV19 with TRBJ1-6; 8 bases align to TRBD1. CDR3 size: 15 residues. With V trimmed by 6 bases and J by 14 bases, 15 bases remained unmatched. Germline CDR1 LNHDA, CDR2 SQIVND (reference sequence).

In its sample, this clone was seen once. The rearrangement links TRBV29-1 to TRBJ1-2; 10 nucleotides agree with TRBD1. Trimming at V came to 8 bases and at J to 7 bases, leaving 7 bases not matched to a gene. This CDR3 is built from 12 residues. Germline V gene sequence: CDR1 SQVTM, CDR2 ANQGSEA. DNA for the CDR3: TGCAGCATCGGACAGGGGGAAGGTGGCTACACCTTC. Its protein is CSIGQGEGGYTF.

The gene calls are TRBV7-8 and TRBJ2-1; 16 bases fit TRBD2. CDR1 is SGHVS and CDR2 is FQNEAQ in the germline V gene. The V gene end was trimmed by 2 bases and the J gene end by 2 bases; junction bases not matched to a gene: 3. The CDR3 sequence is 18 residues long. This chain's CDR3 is CASSLSGTSGRAYNEQFF. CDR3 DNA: TGTGCCAGCAGCTTATCCGGGACTAGCGGGAGGGCCTACAATGAGCAGTTCTTC.

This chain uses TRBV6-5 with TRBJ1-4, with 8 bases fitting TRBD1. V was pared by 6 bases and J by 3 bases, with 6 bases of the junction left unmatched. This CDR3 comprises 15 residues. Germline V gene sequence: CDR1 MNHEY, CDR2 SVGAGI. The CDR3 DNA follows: TGTGCCAGCAGCTACGGACAGGGCGCTAATGAAAAACTGTTTTTT. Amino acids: CASSYGQGANEKLFF.

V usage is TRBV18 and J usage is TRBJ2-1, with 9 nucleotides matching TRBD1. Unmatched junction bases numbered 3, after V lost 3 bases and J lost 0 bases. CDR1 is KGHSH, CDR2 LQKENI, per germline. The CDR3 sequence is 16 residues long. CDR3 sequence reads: CASSPPGQGSYNEQFF. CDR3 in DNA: TGTGCCAGCTCACCCCCGGGACAGGGCTCCTACAATGAGCAGTTCTTC.

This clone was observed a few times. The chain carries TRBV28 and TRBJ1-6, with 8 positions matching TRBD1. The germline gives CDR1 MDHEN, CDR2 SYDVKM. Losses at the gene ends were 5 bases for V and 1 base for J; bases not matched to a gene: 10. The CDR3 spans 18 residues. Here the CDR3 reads CASSPRQGRGSYNSPLHF. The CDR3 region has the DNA TGTGCCAGCAGTCCGAGACAGGGGAGGGGTTCCTATAATTCACCCCTCCACTTT.

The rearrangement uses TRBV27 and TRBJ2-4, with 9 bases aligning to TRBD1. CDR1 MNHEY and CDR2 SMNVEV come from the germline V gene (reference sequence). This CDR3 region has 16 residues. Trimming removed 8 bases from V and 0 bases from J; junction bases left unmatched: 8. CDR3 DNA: TGTGCCAGCCGTTCACAGGGGGCACTAGCCAAAAACATTCAGTACTTC. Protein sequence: CASRSQGALAKNIQYF.

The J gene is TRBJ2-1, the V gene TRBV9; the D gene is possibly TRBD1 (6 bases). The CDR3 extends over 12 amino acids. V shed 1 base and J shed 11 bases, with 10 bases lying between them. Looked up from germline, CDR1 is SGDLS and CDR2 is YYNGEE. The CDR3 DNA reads TGTGCCAGCAGCGTAACAGGGTACAAGCAGTTCTTC. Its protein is CASSVTGYKQFF. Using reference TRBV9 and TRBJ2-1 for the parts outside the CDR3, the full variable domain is DSGVTQTPKHLITATGQRVTLRCSPRSGDLSVYWYQQSLDQGLQFLIQYYNGEERAKGNILERFSAQQFPDLHSELNLSSLELGDSALYFCASSVTGYKQFFGPGTRLTVL.

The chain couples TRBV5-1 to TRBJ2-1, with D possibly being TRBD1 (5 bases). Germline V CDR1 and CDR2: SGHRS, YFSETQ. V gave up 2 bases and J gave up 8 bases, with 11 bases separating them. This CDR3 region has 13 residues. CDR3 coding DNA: TGCGCCAGCAGCTTACCAGGGTCGGATGAGCAGTTCTTC. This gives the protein CASSLPGSDEQFF.

The CDR3 sequence is CASAWDRRNTEAFF. The CDR3 DNA reads as TGTGCCAGCGCCTGGGACAGGAGGAACACTGAAGCTTTCTTT. The V and J genes are TRBV28 and TRBJ1-1, with 8 nucleotides matching TRBD1. J was trimmed by 1 base and V by 8 bases; bases with no gene match: 6. The CDR3 runs to 14 residues. CDR1 is MDHEN and CDR2 is SYDVKM in the germline V gene.